This T cell receptor (beta chain) emerged from a study of blood T cell repertoires in COVID-19. In the study overall: In each case, the material was cDNA or gDNA derived from T cells, B-cell-depleted T cells, or PBMCs.

This CDR3 is built from 15 residues. Looked up from germline, CDR1 is MNHEY and CDR2 is SVGAGI. Deletions cut 0 bases from V and 3 bases from J, with 12 bases between. The repertoire was sequenced with immunoSEQ multiplex PCR; TCRdb's copy has only in-frame clones and lacks some. The table includes about 180,000 clones, 80% to 90% detected once. The sequenced material came from peripheral blood. The chain is built from TRBV6-5 and TRBJ2-7; tentatively, D is TRBD1 (5 bases). This sequence originates from a man in his fifties with active or convalescent COVID-19. The CDR3 reads CASSYSKGYGYEQYF. CDR3 nucleotide sequence: TGTGCCAGCAGTTACTCGAAGGGGTATGGCTACGAGCAGTACTTC.